This TCR beta chain was captured by sequencing in a study of metastatic and nonmetastatic thyroid tumors. On the study more broadly: Across blood and tumor or nodule tissue, repertoires from malignant and benign thyroid patients were compared with one another.

The CDR3 covers 16 residues. With V trimmed by 6 bases and J by 1 base, 7 bases remained unmatched. Authors' analysis steps: The study's classifier, a distant-metastasis tool for papillary thyroid cancer, was built using CDR3 differences across clinicopathological groups. TCRdb redid the clone calls on the PCR reads using MiXCR. These V and J calls rely on TCRdb rather than the paper's analysis. The table shows tens of thousands of clones, with 15% to 20% occurring only once. This clone came up many times. None of the patients had undergone any treatment ahead of thyroid surgery. The sample was blood. The chain uses TRBV12-3 or TRBV12-4 and TRBJ2-5, with 11 positions matching TRBD2. This TCR was recovered from a male donor with papillary thyroid cancer or a benign thyroid nodule (not recorded which). Some clones in this sample may be carry-over from other donors' samples. This chain's CDR3 is CASRARLAGPQETQYF. Here the CDR3 DNA reads TGTGCCAGCAGGGCAAGACTAGCGGGGCCCCAAGAGACCCAGTACTTC.